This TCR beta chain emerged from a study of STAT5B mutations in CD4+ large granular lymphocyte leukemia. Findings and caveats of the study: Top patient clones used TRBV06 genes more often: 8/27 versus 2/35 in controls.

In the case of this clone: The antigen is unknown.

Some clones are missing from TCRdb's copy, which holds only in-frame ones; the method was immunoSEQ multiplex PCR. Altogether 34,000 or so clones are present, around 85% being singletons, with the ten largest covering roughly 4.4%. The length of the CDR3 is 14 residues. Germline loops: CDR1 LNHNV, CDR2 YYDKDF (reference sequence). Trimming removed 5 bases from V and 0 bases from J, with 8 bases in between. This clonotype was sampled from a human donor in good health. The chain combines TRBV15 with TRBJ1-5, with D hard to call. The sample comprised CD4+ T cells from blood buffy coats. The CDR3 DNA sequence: TGTGCCACCAGCGTCCAGGCTAGCAATCAGCCCCAGCATTTT. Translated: CATSVQASNQPQHF.